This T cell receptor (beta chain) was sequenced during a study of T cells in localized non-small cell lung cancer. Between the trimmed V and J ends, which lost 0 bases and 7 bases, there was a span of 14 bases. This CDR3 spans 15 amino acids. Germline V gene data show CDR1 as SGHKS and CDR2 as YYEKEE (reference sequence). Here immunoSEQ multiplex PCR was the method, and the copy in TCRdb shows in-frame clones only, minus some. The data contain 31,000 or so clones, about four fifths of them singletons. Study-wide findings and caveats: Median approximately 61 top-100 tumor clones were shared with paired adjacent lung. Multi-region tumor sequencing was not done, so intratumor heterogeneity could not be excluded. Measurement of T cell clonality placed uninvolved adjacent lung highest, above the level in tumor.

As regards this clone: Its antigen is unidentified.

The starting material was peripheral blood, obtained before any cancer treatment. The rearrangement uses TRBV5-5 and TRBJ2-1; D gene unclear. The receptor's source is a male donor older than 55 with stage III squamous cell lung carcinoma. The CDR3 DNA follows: TGTGCCAGCAGCTTGGTGTTAGGTATCAAAAATGAGCAGTTCTTC. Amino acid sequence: CASSLVLGIKNEQFF. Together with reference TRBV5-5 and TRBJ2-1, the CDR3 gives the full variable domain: DAGVTQSPTHLIKTRGQQVTLRCSPISGHKSVSWYQQVLGQGPQFIFQYYEKEERGRGNFPDRFSARQFPNYSSELNVNALLLGDSALYLCASSLVLGIKNEQFFGPGTRLTVL.